This T cell receptor (beta chain) appears in the sequencing data of a study of cytomegalovirus exposure and HLA in healthy donors. This clone was detected a few times. The PCR ran on 60 Vbeta and 13 Jbeta primers. Measured with immunoSEQ multiplex PCR; TCRdb has only the in-frame clones, and not every one. Here the sample spans roughly 200,000 clones, around 83% being singletons. The J segment lost 8 bases and the V segment lost 2 bases, leaving 8 bases of the junction unmatched. Looked up from germline, CDR1 is SSHAT and CDR2 is FNYEAQ (reference sequence). The CDR3 is 15 amino acids. The chain links TRBV7-7 to TRBJ1-4, with TRBD1 matching over 7 bases. This receptor was taken from a woman aged 40 to 55 in good health and CMV-seronegative. Sequencing was performed on PBMCs. The CDR3 sequence: CASSLSDRESEKLFF. The CDR3, as DNA: TGTGCCAGCAGCTTAAGCGACAGGGAATCCGAAAAACTGTTTTTT.